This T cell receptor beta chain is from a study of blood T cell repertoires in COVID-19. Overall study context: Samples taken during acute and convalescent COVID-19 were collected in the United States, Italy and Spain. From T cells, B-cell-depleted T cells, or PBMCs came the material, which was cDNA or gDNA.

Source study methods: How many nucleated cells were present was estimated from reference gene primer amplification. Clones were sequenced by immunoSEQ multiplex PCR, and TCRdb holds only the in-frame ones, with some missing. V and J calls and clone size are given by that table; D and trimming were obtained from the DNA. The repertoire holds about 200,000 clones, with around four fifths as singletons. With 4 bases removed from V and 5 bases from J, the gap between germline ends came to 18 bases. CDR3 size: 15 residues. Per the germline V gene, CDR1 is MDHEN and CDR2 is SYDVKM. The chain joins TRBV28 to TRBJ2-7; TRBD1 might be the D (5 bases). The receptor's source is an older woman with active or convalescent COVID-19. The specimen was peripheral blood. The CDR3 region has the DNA TGTGCCAGCAGTTCCAAAGGGGAATACTGGAACGAGCAGTACTTC. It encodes CASSSKGEYWNEQYF.